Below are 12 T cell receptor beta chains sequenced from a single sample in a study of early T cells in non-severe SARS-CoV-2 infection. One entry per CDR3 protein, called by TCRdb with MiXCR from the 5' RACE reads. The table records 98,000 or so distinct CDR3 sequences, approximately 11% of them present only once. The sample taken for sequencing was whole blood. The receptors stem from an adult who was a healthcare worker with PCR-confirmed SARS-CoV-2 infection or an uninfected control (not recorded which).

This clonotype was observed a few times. The CDR3 DNA reads as TGCAGCGTTGCCCCGACAGGTTCCCACGAGCAGTACTTC. Translated, it gives CSVAPTGSHEQYF. The chain has TRBV29-1 and TRBJ2-7; weak D call: TRBD1 (6 bases). CDR1 and CDR2 (germline): SQVTM, ANQGSEA. Trimming took 4 bases from V and 5 from J, leaving 15 bases between them. This CDR3 contains 13 residues.

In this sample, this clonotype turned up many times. The CDR3 nucleotides are TGTGCCAGCAGTTTGGGACTAGCGGTCACCCCTCTAGAGGAGACCCAGTACTTC. Translation: CASSLGLAVTPLEETQYF. The genes are TRBV28 and TRBJ2-5, with TRBD2 matching 11 bases. V lost 3 bases, J lost 5 bases, and 14 bases stayed unmatched. Germline V gene data show CDR1 as MDHEN and CDR2 as SYDVKM. The CDR3 sequence is 18 residues long. The full variable domain, in which reference TRBV28 and TRBJ2-5 provide the parts outside the CDR3, is DVKVTQSSRYLVKRTGEKVFLECVQDMDHENMFWYRQDPGLGLRLIYFSYDVKMKEKGDIPEGYSVSREKKERFSLILESASTNQTSMYLCASSLGLAVTPLEETQYFGPGTRLLVL.

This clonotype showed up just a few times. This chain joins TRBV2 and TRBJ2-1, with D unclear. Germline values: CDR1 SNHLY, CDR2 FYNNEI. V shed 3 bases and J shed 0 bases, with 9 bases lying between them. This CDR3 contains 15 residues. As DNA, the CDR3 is TGTGCCAGCAGTGAGTGGGCAAGCTCCTACAATGAGCAGTTCTTC. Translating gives CASSEWASSYNEQFF.

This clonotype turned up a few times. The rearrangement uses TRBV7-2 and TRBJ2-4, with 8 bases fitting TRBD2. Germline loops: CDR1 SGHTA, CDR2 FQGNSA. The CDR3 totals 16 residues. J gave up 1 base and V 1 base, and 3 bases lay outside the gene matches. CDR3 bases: TGTGCCAGCAGCTTAGGCGGGGGGAGTGCCAAAAACATTCAGTACTTC. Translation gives CASSLGGGSAKNIQYF.

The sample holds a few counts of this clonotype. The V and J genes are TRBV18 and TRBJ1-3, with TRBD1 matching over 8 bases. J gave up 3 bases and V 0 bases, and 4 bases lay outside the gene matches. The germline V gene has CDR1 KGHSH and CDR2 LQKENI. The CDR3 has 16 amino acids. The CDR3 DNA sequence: TGTGCCAGCTCACCACCCCAGGGGGCAAGTGGAAACACCATATATTTT. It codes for CASSPPQGASGNTIYF. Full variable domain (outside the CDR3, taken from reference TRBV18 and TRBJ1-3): NAGVMQNPRHLVRRRGQEARLRCSPMKGHSHVYWYRQLPEEGLKFMVYLQKENIIDESGMPKERFSAEFPKEGPSILRIQQVVRGDSAAYFCASSPPQGASGNTIYFGEGSWLTVV.

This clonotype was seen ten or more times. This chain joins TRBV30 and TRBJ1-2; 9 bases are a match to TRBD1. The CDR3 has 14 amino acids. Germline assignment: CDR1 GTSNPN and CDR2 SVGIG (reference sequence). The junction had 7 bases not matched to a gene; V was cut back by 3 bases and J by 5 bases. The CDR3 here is CAWSPGTGYYGYTF. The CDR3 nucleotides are TGTGCCTGGAGCCCCGGGACAGGGTATTATGGCTACACCTTC. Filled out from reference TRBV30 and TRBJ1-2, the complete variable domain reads SQTIHQWPATLVQPVGSPLSLECTVEGTSNPNLYWYRQAAGRGLQLLFYSVGIGQISSEVPQNLSASRPQDRQFILSSKKLLLSDSGFYLCAWSPGTGYYGYTFGSGTRLTVV.

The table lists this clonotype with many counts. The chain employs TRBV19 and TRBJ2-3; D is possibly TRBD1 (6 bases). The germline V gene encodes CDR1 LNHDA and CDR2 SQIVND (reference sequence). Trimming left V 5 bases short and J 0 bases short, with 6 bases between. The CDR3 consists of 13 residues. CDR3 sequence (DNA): TGTGCCAGTAGTGACAGGAGCACAGATACGCAGTATTTT. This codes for CASSDRSTDTQYF.

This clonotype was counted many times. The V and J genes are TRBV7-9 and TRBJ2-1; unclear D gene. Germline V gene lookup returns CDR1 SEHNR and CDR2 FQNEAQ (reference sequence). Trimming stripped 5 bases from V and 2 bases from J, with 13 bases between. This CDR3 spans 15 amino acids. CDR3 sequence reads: CASSPERLPYNEQFF. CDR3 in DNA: TGTGCCAGCAGCCCCGAGAGACTTCCCTACAATGAGCAGTTCTTC.

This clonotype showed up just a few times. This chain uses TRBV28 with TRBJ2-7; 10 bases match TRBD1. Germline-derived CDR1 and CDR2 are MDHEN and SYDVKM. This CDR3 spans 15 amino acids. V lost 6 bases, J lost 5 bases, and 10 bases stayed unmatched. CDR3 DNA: TGTGCCAGCAGGACCCCGGGACAGGGGAACGACGAGCAGTACTTC. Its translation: CASRTPGQGNDEQYF.

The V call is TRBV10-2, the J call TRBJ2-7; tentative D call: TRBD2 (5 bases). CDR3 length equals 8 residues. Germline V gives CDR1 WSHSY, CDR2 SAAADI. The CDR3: CASGEQYF. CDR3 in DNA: TGCGCTTCGGGGGAGCAGTACTTC.

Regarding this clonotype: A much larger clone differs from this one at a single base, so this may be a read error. The chain's CDR3 is CASSQIAGGTYNEQIF. In DNA form, the CDR3 reads TGTGCCAGCAGCCAAATAGCGGGAGGGACCTACAATGAGCAGATCTTC. This chain joins TRBV3-1 and TRBJ2-1, with 11 positions matching TRBD2. CDR1 LGHDT and CDR2 YNNKEL come from the germline V gene (reference sequence). The CDR3 totals 16 residues.

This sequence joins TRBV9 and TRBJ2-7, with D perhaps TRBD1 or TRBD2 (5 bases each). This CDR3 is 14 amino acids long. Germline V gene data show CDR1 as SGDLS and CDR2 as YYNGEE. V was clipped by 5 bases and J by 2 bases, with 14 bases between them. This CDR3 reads CASSRGAGTYEQYF. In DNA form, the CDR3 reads TGTGCCAGCAGTCGGGGCGCCGGCACCTACGAGCAGTACTTC.